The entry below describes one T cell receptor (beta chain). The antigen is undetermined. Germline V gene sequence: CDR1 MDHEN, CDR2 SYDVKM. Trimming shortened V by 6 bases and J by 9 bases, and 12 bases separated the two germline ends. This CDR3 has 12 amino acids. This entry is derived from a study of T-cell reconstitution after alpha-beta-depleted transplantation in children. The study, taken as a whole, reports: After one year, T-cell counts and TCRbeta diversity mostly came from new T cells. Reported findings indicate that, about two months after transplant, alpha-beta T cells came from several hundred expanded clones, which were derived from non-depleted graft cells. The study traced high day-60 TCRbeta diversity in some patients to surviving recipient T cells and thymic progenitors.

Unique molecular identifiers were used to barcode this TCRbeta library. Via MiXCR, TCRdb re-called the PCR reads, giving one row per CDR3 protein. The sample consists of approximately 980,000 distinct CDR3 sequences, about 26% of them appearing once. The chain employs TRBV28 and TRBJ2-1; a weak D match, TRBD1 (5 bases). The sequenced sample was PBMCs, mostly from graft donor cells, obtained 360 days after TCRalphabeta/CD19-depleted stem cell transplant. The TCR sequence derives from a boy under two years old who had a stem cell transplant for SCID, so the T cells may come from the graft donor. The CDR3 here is CASRGRLGEQFF. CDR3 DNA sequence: TGTGCCAGCAGGGGGCGTTTGGGTGAGCAGTTCTTC.